This entry concerns a single T cell receptor (beta chain). Antigen specificity is unknown. It was cDNA, reverse transcribed from extracted RNA, that served as the sequencing template. Libraries were prepared by immunoSEQ multiplex PCR; TCRdb keeps only in-frame clonotypes and omits some of them. Altogether 210,000 or so clones are present, roughly three fifths being singletons, with the ten largest covering roughly 1.2%. The data are from a study of CD8+ T cells in alopecia areata. Turning to the study itself: Patients in the treated group were given tofacitinib by mouth, 5 to 10 mg twice a day.

Study-wide results and limits: In scalp, tofacitinib significantly decreased clonality and expanded CD8+ clones among the top 100.

The CDR3 runs to 12 residues. Germline assignment: CDR1 GTSNPN and CDR2 SVGIG (reference sequence). Trimming removed 3 bases from V and 4 bases from J; junction bases left unmatched: 0. Specified treatment: oral pan-JAK inhibitor, 5-10 mg twice daily. Researchers took lesional scalp punch biopsies and peripheral blood from people who were alopecia areata patients. The sequence derives from a human donor with alopecia areata. The chain has TRBV30 and TRBJ1-2, with 9 nucleotides matching TRBD1. The starting material was CD4+ T cells sorted from blood, obtained between weeks 43 and 45, from a patient treated with tofacitinib. CDR3 amino acids: CAWRDRGYGYTF. In DNA form, the CDR3 reads TGTGCCTGGAGGGACAGGGGCTATGGCTACACCTTC.